This paragraph reports one T cell receptor beta chain. The antigen remains unidentified. Prominent immunodeficiency with autoinflammation defined PRAID. Here immunoSEQ multiplex PCR was the method, and the copy in TCRdb shows in-frame clones only, minus some. In the table there are approximately 30,000 clones, roughly 88% of which are singletons. The CDR3 spans 17 residues. The V gene's germline CDR1 is MGHRA and CDR2 YSYEKL. V shed 1 base and J 2 bases; nucleotides not matched to a gene: 8. These data originate in a study of stem cell transplantation in POMP-related autoinflammatory disease. Study overall: The study hypothesized thymoproteasome defects skew the TRB repertoire via impaired CD8+ selection. Study-wide findings and caveats: Patients with PRAID showed a restricted number of unique TRB V-J gene pairings.

This clonotype was obtained from a human donor with POMP-related autoinflammation and immune dysregulation (PRAID). The sample consisted of CD4+ T cells from PBMCs, taken before stem cell transplantation. The chain combines TRBV4-1 with TRBJ1-5; 7 positions match TRBD1. The CDR3 region is CASSQAGRGRGNQPQHF. The CDR3 nucleotides read TGCGCCAGCAGCCAAGCCGGCAGGGGGAGAGGCAATCAGCCCCAGCATTTT.